The T cell receptor beta chain described here comes from a study of cytomegalovirus exposure and HLA in healthy donors. Points from the study as a whole: Differences between HLA loci emerged in a later analysis of TCR association rates, with DRB1 most and HLA-C fewest. Versus the approximately 720-donor mean, an Asian-associated ancestry cluster reportedly showed fewer N-insertions in a later analysis. In vitro confirmation showed a few CMV-associated chains to be CMV antigen specific.

As regards this clone: Its antigen remains unknown. Sequence at one end of the junction differs from germline and may be a read error.

The PCR was carried out with 60 Vbeta primers and 13 Jbeta primers. The table came from immunoSEQ multiplex PCR; TCRdb's copy has only in-frame clones and leaves some out. The repertoire includes about 100,000 clones, about 77% of them detected once, and 4% sits in the top ten. Germline CDR1 and CDR2: SEHNR and FQNEAQ (reference sequence). The CDR3 spans 15 residues. Among the donors, all were healthy bone marrow donors. The genes are TRBV7-9 and TRBJ1-1; 7 nucleotides line up with TRBD1. The TCR was taken from a woman between 45 and 60 years old in good health and CMV-seropositive. Sequencing used PBMCs. This CDR3 reads CSSSLSAQGDTEAFF. The CDR3 DNA is TGTTCCAGCAGCTTATCGGCGCAGGGGGACACTGAAGCTTTCTTT.